The source of this T cell receptor (beta chain) is a study of Ad26.COV2.S vaccination and SARS-CoV-2 variants. Looking at the study overall: Trial arm assignment for the donor was COV1001 Ad26.COV2.S. Ad26.COV2.S, an intramuscular injection, was given once or twice 56 days apart. Findings of the study overall: It was reported that spike-specific CD8+ and CD4+ T cell responses were substantially broad after vaccination.

The CDR3 loop spans 13 amino acids. The V end was cut by 2 bases, the J end by 10 bases, with 12 bases between. Germline values: CDR1 SGHTA, CDR2 FQGNSA. Described treatment: over 15 received Ad26.COV2.S at low or high dose, single or two shots; about 5 received placebo; per-sample allocation not given. Sample collection was performed on day 63 after the first vaccine or placebo injection. Aged 18-55 years, donor was enrolled in Boston in the early 2020s. TCRdb keeps only in-frame clones here, not all; method: immunoSEQ multiplex PCR. Among about 420,000 clones listed, roughly 90% were seen once. Details on this clone: Its antigen is as yet unknown.

The chain couples TRBV7-2 to TRBJ1-5; maybe TRBD1 (6 bases). This clonotype was obtained from a person between 18 and 65 years old who received the Ad26.COV2.S COVID-19 vaccine or a placebo. This sample comprised peripheral blood, obtained in a trial of Ad26.COV2.S vaccine versus placebo. This CDR3 reads CASSLKGGGPQHF. In DNA form, the CDR3 reads TGTGCCAGCAGCTTAAAGGGCGGGGGCCCCCAGCATTTT.